A single sample gave rise to the 8 T cell receptor beta chains below, sequenced in a study of blood T cell repertoires in COVID-19. The assay was immunoSEQ multiplex PCR, and TCRdb's table has in-frame clones only and misses some. The sample holds a few hundred thousand clones, roughly nine tenths seen once. The material sequenced was peripheral blood. Receptors originate from a young woman with COVID-19, enrolled during active disease.

V and J are TRBV11-1 and TRBJ1-1, with 8 bases aligning to TRBD1. With V trimmed by 6 bases and J by 3 bases, 3 bases remained unmatched. CDR3 length: 13 amino acids. Germline CDR1 reads SGHAT; CDR2 reads FQDESV (reference sequence). The CDR3 region is CASSDRGDTEAFF. CDR3 coding DNA: TGTGCCAGCAGTGACAGGGGTGACACTGAAGCTTTCTTT.

The rearrangement links TRBV19 to TRBJ1-6, with a tentative D call TRBD1 (5 bases). The CDR3 is 11 residues long. Deletions cut 6 bases from V and 17 bases from J, with 14 bases between. CDR1 and CDR2 (germline): LNHDA, SQIVND (reference sequence). The CDR3 sequence: CASSVGLRVHF. The CDR3 DNA is TGTGCCAGTAGCGTGGGACTAAGAGTCCACTTT.

This sequence joins TRBV19 and TRBJ1-3; D may be TRBD1 (5 bases). The germline gives CDR1 LNHDA, CDR2 SQIVND (reference sequence). Deletions cut 3 bases from V and 2 bases from J, with 8 bases between. This CDR3 has 14 amino acids. Here the CDR3 reads CASSMGLAGNTIYF. CDR3 DNA: TGTGCCAGTAGTATGGGACTAGCTGGAAACACCATATATTTT.

This chain links TRBV12-3 or TRBV12-4 with TRBJ1-2, with 7 bases fitting TRBD1. The CDR3 has 13 amino acids. Trimming at V came to 5 bases and at J to 5 bases, leaving 5 bases not matched to a gene. For the CDR3, the DNA is TGTGCCAGCAGTCAATGGACAGGTTATGGCTACACCTTC. This gives the protein CASSQWTGYGYTF.

This clone was recorded a few times. The chain links TRBV18 to TRBJ1-2, with D uncertain. Per germline, CDR1 KGHSH and CDR2 LQKENI. Trimming stripped 3 bases from V and 2 bases from J, with 13 bases between. The CDR3 is made up of 15 amino acids. Here the CDR3 reads CASSPTESGNYGYTF. CDR3 nucleotide sequence: TGTGCCAGCTCACCCACAGAAAGCGGGAACTATGGCTACACCTTC.

The chain has TRBV2 and TRBJ2-5; 9 nucleotides match TRBD2. The CDR3 runs 17 residues. CDR1 is SNHLY, CDR2 FYNNEI, per germline. Losses at the gene ends were 1 base for V and 11 bases for J; bases not matched to a gene: 17. The CDR3 is CASSEGIRRGGLDSQYF. The CDR3 coding sequence is TGTGCCAGCAGTGAAGGGATTCGGCGGGGGGGCCTGGACTCACAGTACTTC.

The chain links TRBV30 to TRBJ2-1, with 8 positions matching TRBD1. The CDR3 totals 13 residues. Germline V gene sequence: CDR1 GTSNPN, CDR2 SVGIG (reference sequence). Trimming removed 5 bases from V and 9 bases from J; junction bases left unmatched: 9. CDR3 residues: CAWEPTGTGEQFF. For the CDR3, the DNA is TGTGCCTGGGAACCGACGGGGACAGGTGAGCAGTTCTTC.

The chain joins TRBV7-8 to TRBJ1-1; D uncertain. This CDR3 contains 15 residues. Trimming took 4 bases from V and 0 from J, leaving 12 bases between them. Germline V gene sequence: CDR1 SGHVS, CDR2 FQNEAQ. The CDR3 nucleotides read TGTGCCAGCAGCTCCCGAGACTCCATGAACACTGAAGCTTTCTTT. It specifies CASSSRDSMNTEAFF.